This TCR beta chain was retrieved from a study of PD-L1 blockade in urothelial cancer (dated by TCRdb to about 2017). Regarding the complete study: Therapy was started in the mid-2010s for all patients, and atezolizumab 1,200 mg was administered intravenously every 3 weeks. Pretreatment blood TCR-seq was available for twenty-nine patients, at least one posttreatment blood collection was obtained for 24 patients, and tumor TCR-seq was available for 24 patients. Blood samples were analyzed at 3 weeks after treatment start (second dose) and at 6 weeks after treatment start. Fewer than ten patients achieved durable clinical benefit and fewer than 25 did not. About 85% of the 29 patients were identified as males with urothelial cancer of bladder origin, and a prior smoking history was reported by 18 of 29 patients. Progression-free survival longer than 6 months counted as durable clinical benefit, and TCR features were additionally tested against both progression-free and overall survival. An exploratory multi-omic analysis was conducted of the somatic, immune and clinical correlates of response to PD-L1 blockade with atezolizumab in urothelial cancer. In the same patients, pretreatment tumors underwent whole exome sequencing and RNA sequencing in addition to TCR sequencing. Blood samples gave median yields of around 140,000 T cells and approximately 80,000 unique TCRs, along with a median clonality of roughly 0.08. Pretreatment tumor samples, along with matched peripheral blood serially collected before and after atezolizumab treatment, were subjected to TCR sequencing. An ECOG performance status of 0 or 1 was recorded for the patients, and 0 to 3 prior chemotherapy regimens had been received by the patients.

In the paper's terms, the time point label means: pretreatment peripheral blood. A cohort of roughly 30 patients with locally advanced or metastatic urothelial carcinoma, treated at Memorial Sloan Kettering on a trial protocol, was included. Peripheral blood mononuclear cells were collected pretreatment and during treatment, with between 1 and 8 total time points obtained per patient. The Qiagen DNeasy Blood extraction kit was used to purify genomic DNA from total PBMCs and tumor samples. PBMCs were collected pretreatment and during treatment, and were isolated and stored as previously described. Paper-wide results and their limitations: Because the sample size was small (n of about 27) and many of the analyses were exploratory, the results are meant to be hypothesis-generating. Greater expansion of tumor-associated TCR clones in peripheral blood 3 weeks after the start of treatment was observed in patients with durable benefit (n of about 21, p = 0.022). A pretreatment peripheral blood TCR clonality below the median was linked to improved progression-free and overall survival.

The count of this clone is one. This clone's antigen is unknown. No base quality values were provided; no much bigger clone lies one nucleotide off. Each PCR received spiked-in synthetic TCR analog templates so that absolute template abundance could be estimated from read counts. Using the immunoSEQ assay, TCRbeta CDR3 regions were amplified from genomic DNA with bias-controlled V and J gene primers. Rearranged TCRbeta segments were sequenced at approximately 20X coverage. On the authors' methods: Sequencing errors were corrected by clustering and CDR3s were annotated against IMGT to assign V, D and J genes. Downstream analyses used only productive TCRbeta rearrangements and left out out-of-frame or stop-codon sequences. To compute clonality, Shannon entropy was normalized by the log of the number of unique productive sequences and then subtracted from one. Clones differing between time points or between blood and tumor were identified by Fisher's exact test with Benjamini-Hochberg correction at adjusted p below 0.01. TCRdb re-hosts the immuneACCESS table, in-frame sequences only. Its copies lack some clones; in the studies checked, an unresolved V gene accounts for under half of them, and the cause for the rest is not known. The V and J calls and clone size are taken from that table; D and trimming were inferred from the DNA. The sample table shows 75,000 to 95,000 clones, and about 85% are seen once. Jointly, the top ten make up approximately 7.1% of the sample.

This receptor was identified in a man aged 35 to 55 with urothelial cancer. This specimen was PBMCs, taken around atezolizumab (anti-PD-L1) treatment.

The CDR3 region reads CASSLTQNGYTF. Here is the DNA: TGTGCCAGCAGCTTGACACAGAATGGCTACACCTTC. The rearranged chain carries TRBV5-5 and TRBJ1-2; there is no confident call for the D gene. Reading from cysteine to phenylalanine, the CDR3 counts 12 amino acids. This entry keeps only the CDR3 DNA: 36 bases, framed from base 1. Relative to germline, V is 1 base shorter and J is 6 bases shorter, with 7 bases between their ends. CDR1 is given as SGHKS and CDR2 as YYEKEE, both from the germline V gene (reference sequence).